The 32 T cell receptor beta chains in this list originate from one sample, sequenced in a study of OX40 agonist ivuxolimab in advanced cancers. Library construction relied on the immunoSEQ multiplex PCR assay. This immuneACCESS table, as held by TCRdb, lists in-frame sequences with V and J called but not all clones. Of the missing ones, under half trace to an unresolved V gene in checked studies; the others have no known cause. The sample table holds 30,000 to 45,000 clones, of which 74% were seen once. Of the sample, around 18% falls within the top ten clones. The source was CD4+ or CD8+ T cells sorted from blood, collected in a trial of the OX40 agonist ivuxolimab. The receptor set was obtained from an adult with an advanced solid tumor such as melanoma, head and neck, liver or kidney cancer.

The V gene is TRBV5-1, the J gene TRBJ1-6; D is possibly TRBD1 (5 bases). V was shortened by 0 bases and J by 7 bases, with 8 bases between the two germline ends. CDR3 length: 14 amino acids. CDR1 is SGHRS and CDR2 is YFSETQ in the germline V gene. CDR3 in DNA: TGCGCCAGCAGCTTGGAAGCAGGGAATTCACCCCTCCACTTT. This codes for CASSLEAGNSPLHF. Combining the CDR3 with reference TRBV5-1 and TRBJ1-6 gives the whole variable domain KAGVTQTPRYLIKTRGQQVTLSCSPISGHRSVSWYQQTPGQGLQFLFEYFSETQRNKGNFPGRFSGRQFSNSRSEMNVSTLELGDSALYLCASSLEAGNSPLHFGNGTRLTVT.

V usage is TRBV30 and J usage is TRBJ1-2; no firm D call. The CDR3 totals 11 residues. Trimming removed 7 bases at V and 4 bases at J, with 10 bases between. The germline V gene has CDR1 GTSNPN and CDR2 SVGIG (reference sequence). CDR3 coding DNA: TGTGCCTCTCAGGAGTCCTATGGCTACACCTTC. Amino acids: CASQESYGYTF. The full variable domain, in which reference TRBV30 and TRBJ1-2 provide the parts outside the CDR3, is SQTIHQWPATLVQPVGSPLSLECTVEGTSNPNLYWYRQAAGRGLQLLFYSVGIGQISSEVPQNLSASRPQDRQFILSSKKLLLSDSGFYLCASQESYGYTFGSGTRLTVV.

V gene TRBV2 combines with J gene TRBJ1-6; D is perhaps TRBD1 (5 bases). CDR1 SNHLY and CDR2 FYNNEI come from the germline V gene. The CDR3 totals 14 residues. Between the trimmed V and J ends, which lost 5 bases and 6 bases, there was a span of 11 bases. The CDR3 coding sequence is TGTGCCAGCAGTCAGGGACGGTCTAATTCACCCCTCCACTTT. This codes for CASSQGRSNSPLHF.

By its share, this clone is medium-sized. This chain links TRBV6-6 with TRBJ2-7; 9 nucleotides line up with TRBD2. The CDR3 contains 14 residues. Germline V CDR1 and CDR2: MNHNY, SVGAGI (reference sequence). V was clipped by 7 bases and J by 2 bases; unmatched bases: 6. CDR3 sequence: CASTPVAGAYEQYF. The CDR3 coding sequence is TGTGCCAGCACCCCGGTAGCGGGAGCCTACGAGCAGTACTTC.

This clone turned up a few times. CDR3 DNA sequence: TGTGCCAGCTCACCTATGGATGATAGTACCGGGGAGCTGTTTTTT. The encoded protein is CASSPMDDSTGELFF. The chain links TRBV18 to TRBJ2-2; no reliable D call. The germline V and J ends were trimmed by 3 bases and 5 bases, with 13 bases remaining between them. CDR1 and CDR2 (germline): KGHSH, LQKENI. The CDR3 length is 15 residues.

The V call is TRBV6-1, the J call TRBJ2-1, with 9 bases matching TRBD2. The CDR3 extends over 17 amino acids. Per germline, CDR1 MNHNS and CDR2 SASEGT. After removal of 0 bases from V and 5 bases from J, the junction contained 8 bases not matched to a gene. The CDR3 region is CASSEALASGEHNEQFF. CDR3 in DNA: TGTGCCAGCAGTGAAGCGCTGGCTAGCGGGGAACACAATGAGCAGTTCTTC.

This rearrangement joins TRBV6-5 to TRBJ2-5, with 7 bases that match TRBD1. Trimming took 6 bases from V and 5 from J; bases not matched to a gene: 12. Germline values: CDR1 MNHEY, CDR2 SVGAGI. The CDR3 length is 15 residues. DNA of the CDR3: TGTGCCAGCAGAAAAAAACAGGGGTTCGTGGAGACCCAGTACTTC. Amino acid sequence: CASRKKQGFVETQYF.

The J gene is TRBJ2-7, the V gene TRBV5-1; tentatively, D is TRBD1 (8 bases). This CDR3 is built from 13 residues. The germline gives CDR1 SGHRS, CDR2 YFSETQ. Trimming stripped 4 bases from V and 4 bases from J, with 12 bases between. CDR3 loop: CASSLQGGYEQYF. The DNA of the CDR3 is TGCGCCAGCAGCCTACAGGGGGGGTACGAGCAGTACTTC.

A remark on this clone: Its ends do not fully match the called genes, so a read error is possible. This rearrangement joins TRBV19 to TRBJ2-5; possibly TRBD1 for D (6 bases). The last part of the DNA fits TRBJ2-7 better; the J call may be wrong. Per germline, CDR1 LNHDA and CDR2 SQIVND (reference sequence). The CDR3 is 13 amino acids. Here the CDR3 reads CASSPTGSFEQYF. CDR3 in DNA: TGTGCCAGTAGCCCGACAGGTTCCTTCGAGCAGTACTTC.

The chain combines TRBV7-8 with TRBJ2-3; weak D call: TRBD1 (6 bases). Trimming took off 2 bases at V and 0 bases at J, with 15 bases between the two ends. There are 17 residues in the CDR3. Germline loops: CDR1 SGHVS, CDR2 FQNEAQ. As DNA, the CDR3 is TGTGCCAGCAGCTTACCCTACCTACAGGGAAGCACAGATACGCAGTATTTT. The encoded protein is CASSLPYLQGSTDTQYF.

The table lists this clone with a count of one. The rearrangement joins TRBV7-2 to TRBJ1-1, with D unresolved. This CDR3 is built from 13 residues. CDR1 is SGHTA, CDR2 FQGNSA, per germline. The V and J ends lost 5 bases and 1 base respectively, with 8 bases between them. The CDR3 nucleotides are TGTGCCAGCAGCGCGCAGGAGAACACTGAAGCTTTCTTT. Residues: CASSAQENTEAFF. Complete variable domain (other parts from reference TRBV7-2 and TRBJ1-1): GAGVSQSPSNKVTEKGKDVELRCDPISGHTALYWYRQSLGQGLEFLIYFQGNSAPDKSGLPSDRFSAERTGGSVSTLTIQRTQQEDSAVYLCASSAQENTEAFFGQGTRLTVV.

The chain recombines TRBV19 with TRBJ1-2; D is possibly TRBD1 (5 bases). This CDR3 is built from 16 residues. Trimming stripped 5 bases from V and 2 bases from J, with 18 bases between. Germline V gene lookup returns CDR1 LNHDA and CDR2 SQIVND (reference sequence). The CDR3 sequence: CASSHGTGTFNYGYTF. Here the CDR3 DNA reads TGTGCCAGTAGTCATGGAACCGGGACTTTCAACTATGGCTACACCTTC.

Only a few counts were recorded for this clone. The chain carries TRBV11-2 and TRBJ1-1, with D possibly being TRBD1 (5 bases). The CDR3 has 13 residues. The germline V gene has CDR1 SGHAT and CDR2 FQNNGV. V was clipped by 5 bases and J by 8 bases, with 15 bases between them. CDR3 DNA sequence: TGTGCCAGCAGCCCCCCGCTGACAGTAGAAGCTTTCTTT. As protein: CASSPPLTVEAFF.

V usage is TRBV21-1 and J usage is TRBJ1-2; the table assigns TRBD1, which was not confirmed against the DNA. TRBV21-1 is tagged as a pseudogene. The CDR3 consists of 13 residues. The CDR3 nucleotides read TGTGCCAGCCGACAGGGGGCTAACTATGGCTACACCTTC. Its protein is CASRQGANYGYTF.

This chain uses TRBV5-4 with TRBJ1-1; maybe TRBD1 (6 bases). Trimming removed 0 bases from V and 0 bases from J, with 9 bases in between. Germline V lookup: CDR1 SGHNT, CDR2 YYREEE (reference sequence). The CDR3 spans 15 residues. For the CDR3, the DNA is TGTGCCAGCAGCTTGGGGGGGCGCCTGAACACTGAAGCTTTCTTT. Protein: CASSLGGRLNTEAFF.

On this clone: The identical CDR3 is also encoded by other nucleotide sequences in the sample. The rearrangement links TRBV7-2 to TRBJ2-1; perhaps TRBD1 as D (5 bases). V shed 5 bases and J shed 1 base, with 6 bases lying between them. This CDR3 is 13 amino acids long. Germline CDR1 reads SGHTA; CDR2 reads FQGNSA. The CDR3 here is CASSPGSYNEQFF. The CDR3 region has the DNA TGTGCCAGCAGCCCAGGGTCCTACAATGAGCAGTTCTTC.

The chain employs TRBV27 and TRBJ1-4, with a weak D call TRBD1 (6 bases). This CDR3 comprises 14 residues. Germline V CDR1 and CDR2: MNHEY, SMNVEV (reference sequence). V was shortened by 5 bases and J by 5 bases, with 12 bases between the two germline ends. The chain's CDR3 is CASSLRGGNEKLFF. The CDR3 bases are TGTGCCAGCAGTCTCAGGGGAGGGAATGAAAAACTGTTTTTT.

The V and J genes are TRBV27 and TRBJ2-1, with 13 bases identical to TRBD2. The CDR3 length is 16 residues. Unmatched junction bases numbered 8, after V lost 3 bases and J lost 9 bases. Germline values: CDR1 MNHEY, CDR2 SMNVEV (reference sequence). The CDR3 sequence: CASSFLGTSGAVEQFF. CDR3 sequence (DNA): TGTGCCAGCAGTTTCCTCGGGACTAGCGGGGCCGTTGAGCAGTTCTTC.

The rearrangement links TRBV29-1 to TRBJ1-1; D perhaps matches TRBD1 (5 bases). Trimming took off 5 bases at V and 0 bases at J, with 16 bases between the two ends. The CDR3 loop spans 15 amino acids. The germline CDR1 and CDR2 sequences are SQVTM and ANQGSEA. The CDR3 protein is CSVPTLGAMNTEAFF. The CDR3 nucleotides read TGCAGCGTTCCAACCCTCGGGGCGATGAACACTGAAGCTTTCTTT.

The V call is TRBV5-1, the J call TRBJ1-1, with D perhaps TRBD1 (6 bases). Per germline, CDR1 SGHRS and CDR2 YFSETQ. The CDR3 runs to 15 residues. V was cut by 0 bases and J by 1 base, with 10 bases left in between. The CDR3 region has the DNA TGCGCCAGCAGCTTGGAAAGGGGGACGAACACTGAAGCTTTCTTT. It translates to CASSLERGTNTEAFF.

The CDR3 sequence is CASSDSPGETQYF. The CDR3, as DNA: TGTGCCAGCAGTGATTCCCCGGGGGAGACCCAGTACTTC. The chain combines TRBV6-1 with TRBJ2-5, with D possibly matching TRBD2 (5 bases). Germline values: CDR1 MNHNS, CDR2 SASEGT. This CDR3 is 13 amino acids long. Trimming stripped 3 bases from V and 5 bases from J, with 10 bases between.

V usage is TRBV7-9 and J usage is TRBJ1-1, with TRBD1 matching 9 bases. The junction had 12 bases not matched to a gene; V was cut back by 6 bases and J by 4 bases. Germline V gene data show CDR1 as SEHNR and CDR2 as FQNEAQ (reference sequence). The CDR3 is 16 residues long. The CDR3: CASSRGTGNLGTEAFF. The CDR3 DNA reads as TGTGCCAGCAGTAGAGGGACAGGGAACTTGGGCACTGAAGCTTTCTTT.

The chain couples TRBV5-6 to TRBJ2-7; no firm D call. CDR1 is SGHDT, CDR2 YYEEEE, per germline. The V end lost 4 bases, the J end lost 1 base, and 6 bases lay between the germline ends. CDR3 length: 12 residues. CDR3 residues: CASSLRSYEQYV. CDR3 nucleotides: TGTGCCAGCAGCCTACGGTCCTACGAGCAGTACGTC.

This clone was observed a handful of times. J is TRBJ2-1 and V is TRBV12-5; 7 bases map to TRBD2. Germline values: CDR1 LGHNT, CDR2 FRNRAP. The CDR3 has 15 amino acids. Trimming removed 0 bases from V and 9 bases from J; junction bases left unmatched: 8. CDR3 region: CASGLVGAGRGEQFF. The CDR3 coding sequence is TGTGCTAGTGGTTTGGTAGGAGCAGGGAGGGGTGAGCAGTTCTTC.

V gene TRBV29-1 combines with J gene TRBJ2-5; unclear D gene. This CDR3 has 14 amino acids. The V gene lost 3 bases and the J gene lost 1 base, with 12 bases spanning the gap. Germline V CDR1 and CDR2: SQVTM, ANQGSEA. The chain's CDR3 is CSVDVGQFQETQYF. DNA of the CDR3: TGCAGCGTTGACGTAGGGCAGTTCCAAGAGACCCAGTACTTC.

This clone was seen a handful of times. The gene calls are TRBV19 and TRBJ2-7, with D maybe TRBD1 (5 bases). The CDR3 runs 12 residues. V lost 3 bases and J lost 7, with 10 bases in between. Germline V CDR1 and CDR2: LNHDA, SQIVND (reference sequence). CDR3 nucleotides: TGTGCCAGTAGTATCCAGGGTGGGGAGCAGTACTTC. The encoded protein is CASSIQGGEQYF.

About this clone itself: A much larger clone is a single base away; this may be a read error. Other DNA variants within this sample encode the same CDR3. The gene calls are TRBV5-1 and TRBJ1-1; no firm D call. Deletions cut 1 base from V and 3 bases from J, with 7 bases between. Germline V lookup: CDR1 SGHRS, CDR2 YFSETQ. The CDR3 loop spans 13 amino acids. The CDR3 reads CASSLSEYTEAFF. In nucleotides, the CDR3 is TGCGCCAGCAGCTTGAGTGAGTACACTGAAGCTTTCTTT.

The chain links TRBV9 to TRBJ2-1; D may be TRBD1 (6 bases). This CDR3 comprises 15 residues. Germline CDR1 is SGDLS and CDR2 is YYNGEE. Trimming pared 6 bases from V and 4 bases from J, leaving 17 bases between. CDR3 coding DNA: TGTGCCAGCACTTTAGGCACAGGGTGGTACAATGAGCAGTTCTTC. Its protein product is CASTLGTGWYNEQFF.

The gene calls are TRBV6-1 and TRBJ1-4, with TRBD1 matching over 8 bases. This CDR3 has 14 amino acids. Germline V gene lookup returns CDR1 MNHNS and CDR2 SASEGT. Germline trimming cut 5 bases from V and 8 bases from J; bases unmatched to any gene: 7. Here the CDR3 DNA reads TGTGCCAGCAGTAAAGGACAGGGAGTCGAAAAACTGTTTTTT. It yields the protein CASSKGQGVEKLFF.

The chain employs TRBV5-1 and TRBJ2-7; D is possibly TRBD1 or TRBD2 (5 bases each). Germline values: CDR1 SGHRS, CDR2 YFSETQ. The length of the CDR3 is 14 residues. Between the trimmed V and J ends, which lost 3 bases and 0 bases, there was a span of 10 bases. This chain's CDR3 is CASSWGFGSYEQYV. For the CDR3, the DNA is TGCGCCAGCAGCTGGGGGTTTGGCTCCTACGAGCAGTACGTC.

This clone was recorded only once. The chain combines TRBV7-3 with TRBJ2-3; 12 bases agree with TRBD2. Germline V CDR1 and CDR2: SGHTA, FQGTGA. V shed 5 bases, J shed 1 base, and the junction held 4 bases outside the gene matches. The CDR3 has 16 residues. The CDR3 protein is CASSHLAGGRTDTQYF. The CDR3 DNA is TGTGCCAGCAGCCACCTAGCGGGGGGGCGCACAGATACGCAGTATTTT.

This chain links TRBV4-1 with TRBJ2-3, with 12 bases aligning to TRBD2. Germline V gene sequence: CDR1 MGHRA, CDR2 YSYEKL. This CDR3 comprises 19 residues. With V trimmed by 0 bases and J by 0 bases, 7 bases remained unmatched. CDR3 protein: CASSQDPASGGASTDTQYF. The CDR3 DNA follows: TGCGCCAGCAGCCAAGATCCGGCTAGCGGGGGGGCTAGCACAGATACGCAGTATTTT.